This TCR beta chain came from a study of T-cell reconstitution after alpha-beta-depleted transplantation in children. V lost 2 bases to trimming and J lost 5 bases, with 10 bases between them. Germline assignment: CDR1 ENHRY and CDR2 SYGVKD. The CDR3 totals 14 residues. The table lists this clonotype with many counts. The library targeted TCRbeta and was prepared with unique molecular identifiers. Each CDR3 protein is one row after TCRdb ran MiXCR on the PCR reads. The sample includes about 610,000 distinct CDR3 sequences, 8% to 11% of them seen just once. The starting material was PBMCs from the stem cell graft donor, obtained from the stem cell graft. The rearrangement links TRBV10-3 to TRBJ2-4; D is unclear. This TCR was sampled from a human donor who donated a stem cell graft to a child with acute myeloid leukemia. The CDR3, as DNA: TGTGCCATCAGTGAGGGGCAGTCCCAAAACATTCAGTACTTC. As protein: CAISEGQSQNIQYF.